This is a list of T cell receptor beta chains from one sample in a study of shared clonotypes between healthy human individuals. Measured with immunoSEQ multiplex PCR; TCRdb has only the in-frame clones, and not every one. The repertoire holds some 2 million clones, with about 95% as singletons. Sequenced input: naive CD8+ T cells sorted from blood. All receptors derive from a man in his late teens or twenties in good health. The conserved cysteine and the conserved F or W are not part of the CDR3 here. The order of the fields is J gene, V gene, CDR3 protein.

j_call: TRBJ1-2
v_call: TRBV27
cdr3_aa: ASSFGRTYGYT

j_call: TRBJ2-7
v_call: TRBV4-3
cdr3_aa: ASSQGHGQGVYEQY

j_call: TRBJ2-3
v_call: TRBV9
cdr3_aa: ASSGYTGEYTDTQY

j_call: TRBJ2-1
v_call: TRBV9
cdr3_aa: ASSDRDSFYNEQF

j_call: TRBJ2-4
v_call: TRBV6-1
cdr3_aa: ASSEGGSPQNIQY

j_call: TRBJ2-3
v_call: TRBV27
cdr3_aa: ASRLAGTDTQY

j_call: TRBJ2-1
v_call: TRBV7-2
cdr3_aa: ASSFSGGSYNEQF

j_call: TRBJ1-5
v_call: TRBV28
cdr3_aa: ASSYPEGTGGNQPQH

j_call: TRBJ1-6
v_call: TRBV4-1
cdr3_aa: ASSQAQGYNSPLH

j_call: TRBJ1-2
v_call: TRBV5-6
cdr3_aa: ASRSTGTSYGYT

j_call: TRBJ2-3
v_call: TRBV6-5
cdr3_aa: ASSSGRGGTDTQY

j_call: TRBJ2-1
v_call: TRBV4-1
cdr3_aa: ASSHPRTKSYNEQF

j_call: TRBJ2-7
v_call: TRBV10-2
cdr3_aa: ASSVRGSYEQY

j_call: TRBJ2-7
v_call: TRBV19
cdr3_aa: ASSIGRGPSYEQY

j_call: TRBJ2-7
v_call: TRBV5-6
cdr3_aa: ASSLFGSSYEQY

j_call: TRBJ2-5
v_call: TRBV4-3
cdr3_aa: ASSHKLGGWETQY

j_call: TRBJ2-5
v_call: TRBV5-6
cdr3_aa: ASSCETPADQEETQY

j_call: TRBJ1-3
v_call: TRBV6-5
cdr3_aa: ASRHRGAGNTIY

j_call: TRBJ2-7
v_call: TRBV4-1
cdr3_aa: ASSQTGAEQY

j_call: TRBJ2-3
v_call: TRBV6-5
cdr3_aa: ASSLLAGVTDTQY

j_call: TRBJ1-2
v_call: TRBV5-4
cdr3_aa: ASSPDRGHGYT

j_call: TRBJ2-5
v_call: TRBV10-2
cdr3_aa: ASSESGLQY